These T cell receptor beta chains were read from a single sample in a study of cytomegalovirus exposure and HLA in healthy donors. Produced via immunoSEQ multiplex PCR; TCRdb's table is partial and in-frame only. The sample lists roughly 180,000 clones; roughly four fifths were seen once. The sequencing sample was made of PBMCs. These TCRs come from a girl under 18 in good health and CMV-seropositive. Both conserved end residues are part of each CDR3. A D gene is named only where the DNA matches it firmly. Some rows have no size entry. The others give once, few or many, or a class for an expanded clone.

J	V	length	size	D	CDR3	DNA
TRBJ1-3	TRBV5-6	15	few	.	CASSLWGESLNTIYF	TGTGCCAGCAGCTTGTGGGGGGAGAGTTTAAACACCATATATTTT
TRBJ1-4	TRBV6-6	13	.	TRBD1	CATGDRANEKLFF	TGTGCCACAGGAGACAGGGCTAATGAAAAACTGTTTTTT
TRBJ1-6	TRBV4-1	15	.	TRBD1	CASSQERTGNSPLHF	TGCGCCAGCAGCCAAGAAAGGACAGGGAATTCACCCCTCCACTTT
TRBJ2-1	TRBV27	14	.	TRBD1	CASSLRDRVGEQFF	TGTGCCAGCAGTTTAAGGGACAGGGTAGGGGAGCAGTTCTTC
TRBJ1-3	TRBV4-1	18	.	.	CASSQDGLEGVSGNTIYF	TGCGCCAGCAGCCAAGATGGACTGGAAGGCGTCTCTGGAAACACCATATATTTT
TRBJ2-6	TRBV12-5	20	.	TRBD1	CASGPGLGQADTSGANVLTF	TGTGCTAGTGGTCCCGGACTTGGACAGGCCGACACCTCTGGGGCCAACGTCCTGACTTTC
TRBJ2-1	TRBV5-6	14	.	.	CASSLSSGLNEQFF	TGTGCCAGCAGCTTGTCCAGCGGGTTGAATGAGCAGTTCTTC
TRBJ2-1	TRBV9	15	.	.	CASSVGVGAYNEQFF	TGTGCCAGCAGCGTAGGGGTGGGGGCTTACAATGAGCAGTTCTTC
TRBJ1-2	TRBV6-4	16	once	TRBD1	CASSVEPPTGQDGYTF	TGTGCCAGCAGTGTGGAACCCCCGACAGGGCAGGATGGCTACACCTTC
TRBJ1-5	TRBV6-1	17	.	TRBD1	CASSDRGQVSGNQPQHF	TGTGCCAGCAGTGATCGAGGACAGGTCTCTGGAAATCAGCCCCAGCATTTT
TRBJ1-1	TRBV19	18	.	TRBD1	CASSIVAPGQAVFDRAFF	TGTGCCAGTAGTATAGTTGCGCCGGGACAGGCGGTATTTGATCGAGCTTTCTTT
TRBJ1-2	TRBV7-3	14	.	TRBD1	CASSLGGTGKGYTF	TGTGCCAGCAGCTTAGGAGGGACAGGGAAGGGCTACACCTTC
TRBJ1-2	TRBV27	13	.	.	CASSDTGWNGYTF	TGTGCCAGCAGTGATACAGGGTGGAATGGCTACACCTTC
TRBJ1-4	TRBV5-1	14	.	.	CASRPTGGFEKLFF	TGCGCCAGCAGACCTACGGGGGGGTTTGAAAAACTGTTTTTT
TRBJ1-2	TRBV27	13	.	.	CASSFSRVDGYTF	TGTGCCAGCAGTTTTTCCAGGGTGGACGGCTACACCTTC
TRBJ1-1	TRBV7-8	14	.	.	CASSLEVREDEAFF	TGTGCCAGCAGCTTAGAAGTCAGGGAGGATGAAGCTTTCTTT
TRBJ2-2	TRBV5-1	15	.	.	CASSLYGIRTGELFF	TGCGCCAGCAGCTTATATGGCATCAGGACCGGGGAGCTGTTTTTT
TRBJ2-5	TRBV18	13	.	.	CASSPPARVGQYF	TGTGCCAGCTCACCACCGGCCAGGGTGGGCCAGTACTTC
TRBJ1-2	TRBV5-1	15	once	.	CASSPAPTGSVSYTF	TGCGCCAGCAGCCCTGCCCCCACAGGTTCAGTGAGCTACACCTTC
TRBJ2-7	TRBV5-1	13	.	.	CASSLAFWGKQYF	TGCGCCAGCAGCTTGGCCTTTTGGGGCAAGCAGTACTTC
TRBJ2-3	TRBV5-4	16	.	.	CASSLWREASTDTQYF	TGTGCCAGCAGCCTTTGGCGGGAAGCTAGCACAGATACGCAGTATTTT
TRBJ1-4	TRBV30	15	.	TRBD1	CAWSYGQGPNEKLFF	TGTGCCTGGAGTTATGGACAGGGACCTAATGAAAAACTGTTTTTT
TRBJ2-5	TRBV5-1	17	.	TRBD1	CASSQTDTGGRGETQYF	TGCGCCAGCAGCCAAACTGATACAGGGGGCCGGGGAGAGACCCAGTACTTC
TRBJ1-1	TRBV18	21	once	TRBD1	CASSPQRFLNRDSSLNTEAFF	TGTGCCAGCTCACCACAGCGGTTTTTGAACCGGGACAGCTCTTTGAACACTGAAGCTTTCTTT
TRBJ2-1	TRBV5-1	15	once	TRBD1	CASSSGTGNYNEQFF	TGCGCCAGCAGTTCCGGGACAGGGAACTACAATGAGCAGTTCTTC
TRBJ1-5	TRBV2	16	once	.	CASSRTTGPSDQPQHF	TGTGCCAGCAGTCGAACGACAGGCCCCTCGGATCAGCCCCAGCATTTT
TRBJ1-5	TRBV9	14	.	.	CASSVGDTNQPQHF	TGTGCCAGCAGCGTAGGGGACACAAATCAGCCCCAGCATTTT
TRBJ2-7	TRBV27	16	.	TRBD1	CASSPPPGQVTYEQYF	TGTGCCAGCAGCCCCCCGCCGGGACAGGTGACCTACGAGCAGTACTTC
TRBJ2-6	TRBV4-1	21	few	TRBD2	CASSQPPGGLAGNSGANVLTF	TGCGCCAGCAGCCAGCCCCCCGGGGGGCTAGCGGGAAACTCTGGGGCCAACGTCCTGACTTTC
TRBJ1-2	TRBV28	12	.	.	CASSLVGGDYTF	TGTGCCAGCAGTTTAGTCGGGGGGGACTACACCTTC
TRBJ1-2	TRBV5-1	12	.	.	CASSLSSSGYTF	TGCGCCAGCAGCTTGTCCTCGAGTGGCTACACCTTC
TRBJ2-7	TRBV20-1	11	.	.	CSAYGPGEQYF	TGCAGTGCCTATGGACCGGGGGAGCAGTACTTC
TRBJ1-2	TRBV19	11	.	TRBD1	CASWDSYGYTF	TGTGCCAGTTGGGACAGCTATGGCTACACCTTC
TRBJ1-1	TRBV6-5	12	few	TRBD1	CASTDRGTEAFF	TGTGCCAGCACGGACAGGGGAACTGAAGCTTTCTTT
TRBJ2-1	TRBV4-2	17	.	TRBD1	CASSQDLQGASYNEQFF	TGTGCCAGCAGCCAAGATTTGCAGGGGGCATCTTACAATGAGCAGTTCTTC
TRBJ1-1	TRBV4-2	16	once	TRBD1	CASSQDGQGANTEAFF	TGTGCCAGCAGCCAAGATGGACAGGGGGCGAACACTGAAGCTTTCTTT
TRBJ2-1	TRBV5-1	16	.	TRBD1	CASSITGTGWYNEQFF	TGCGCCAGCAGCATAACCGGGACAGGGTGGTACAATGAGCAGTTCTTC
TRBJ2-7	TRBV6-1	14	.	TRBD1	CASSGTGVSYEQYF	TGTGCCAGCAGTGGTACAGGGGTCTCCTACGAGCAGTACTTC
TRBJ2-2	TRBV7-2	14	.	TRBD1	CASIQGSLAGELFF	TGTGCCAGCATACAGGGGTCCCTCGCCGGGGAGCTGTTTTTT
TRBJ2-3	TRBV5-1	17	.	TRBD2	CASSLGPSGTYTDTQYF	TGCGCCAGCAGCTTGGGCCCTAGCGGGACCTACACAGATACGCAGTATTTT
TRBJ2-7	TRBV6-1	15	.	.	CASSGQKHSTYEQYF	TGTGCCAGCAGTGGACAGAAACACTCAACCTACGAGCAGTACTTC
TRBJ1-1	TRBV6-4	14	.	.	CASSDSDSPPKAFF	TGTGCCAGCAGTGACTCGGACAGCCCACCTAAAGCTTTCTTT
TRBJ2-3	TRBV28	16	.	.	CASSLGWASDTDTQYF	TGTGCCAGCAGTTTAGGGTGGGCCTCTGACACAGATACGCAGTATTTT
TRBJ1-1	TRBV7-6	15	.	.	CASSLAGGAGTEAFF	TGTGCCAGCAGCTTAGCAGGCGGCGCGGGCACTGAAGCTTTCTTT
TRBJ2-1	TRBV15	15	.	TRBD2	CATSRGGASYNEQFF	TGTGCCACCAGCAGGGGAGGGGCCTCCTACAATGAGCAGTTCTTC
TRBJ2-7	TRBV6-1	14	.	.	CASSEGAGPNEQYF	TGTGCCAGCAGTGAAGGGGCAGGGCCCAACGAGCAGTACTTC
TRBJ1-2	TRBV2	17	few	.	CASMTPTNRNTNYGYTF	TGTGCCAGCATGACCCCGACCAACAGGAATACTAACTATGGCTACACCTTC
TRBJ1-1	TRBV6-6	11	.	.	CASSPGFEAFF	TGTGCCAGCAGCCCCGGTTTTGAAGCTTTCTTT
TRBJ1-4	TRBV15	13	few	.	CATRLDVNEKLFF	TGTGCCACCAGATTAGATGTAAATGAAAAACTGTTTTTT